The clone carrying this TCR beta chain was observed at least ten times. The entry originates in a study of T cells in Graves' hyperthyroidism and ophthalmopathy. V was cut by 2 bases and J by 7 bases, with 6 bases left in between. CDR1 and CDR2 from the germline V gene are SGHTA and FQGNSA. The CDR3 totals 13 residues. TCR beta CDR3 region amplification was performed from RNA transcripts. HTBI primers were employed in a first-round RT-PCR of the TCR CDR3. TCRdb ran MiXCR on the multiplex PCR reads and lists one entry per CDR3 protein. This sample has 600,000 to 750,000 distinct CDR3 sequences; 15% to 20% occur once, and the top ten carry 15% to 17%.

Sequenced input: blood. V and J are TRBV7-2 and TRBJ1-6; the D is unclear. The clonotype originates from a man over 45 with Graves' hyperthyroidism. CDR3 bases: TGTGCCAGCAGCTTATATCTCAATTCACCCCTCCACTTT. It specifies CASSLYLNSPLHF.